The 6 T cell receptor beta chains in this list originate from one sample, sequenced in a study of shared clonotypes between healthy human individuals. The table came from immunoSEQ multiplex PCR; TCRdb's copy has only in-frame clones and leaves some out. The sample has about 1 million clones, around 76% seen once. Sample: memory CD4+ T cells sorted from blood. The subset here: CD45RA-negative fraction. The receptors here all came from a man younger than 30 in good health.

This chain uses TRBV9 with TRBJ1-6, with a possible D match to TRBD1 (5 bases). This CDR3 has 14 residues. CDR1 and CDR2 (germline): SGDLS, YYNGEE. The germline V and J ends were trimmed by 4 bases and 9 bases, with 14 bases remaining between them. The CDR3 spells CASSPDERGSPLHF. CDR3 in DNA: TGTGCCAGCAGCCCTGATGAAAGGGGTTCACCCCTCCACTTT.

This clone showed up just once. This rearrangement joins TRBV5-1 to TRBJ2-7, with 7 nucleotides matching TRBD1. The CDR3 has 18 amino acids. Trimming cost V 0 bases and J 0 bases; bases outside gene matches: 12. Germline V gene data show CDR1 as SGHRS and CDR2 as YFSETQ. The CDR3 DNA reads TGCGCCAGCAGCTTGGACAGGGGCTCTACTAGGAGCTCCTACGAGCAGTACTTC. This gives the protein CASSLDRGSTRSSYEQYF. The full variable domain, with the rest looked up from reference TRBV5-1 and TRBJ2-7, is KAGVTQTPRYLIKTRGQQVTLSCSPISGHRSVSWYQQTPGQGLQFLFEYFSETQRNKGNFPGRFSGRQFSNSRSEMNVSTLELGDSALYLCASSLDRGSTRSSYEQYFGPGTRLTVT.

The chain has TRBV4-1 and TRBJ2-7, with 7 bases that match TRBD1. The V gene end was trimmed by 4 bases and the J gene end by 0 bases; junction bases not matched to a gene: 9. CDR1 is MGHRA, CDR2 YSYEKL, per germline. CDR3 size: 16 residues. The CDR3 bases are TGCGCCAGCAGCCGAACGACAGGGACCGACTCCTACGAGCAGTACTTC. It codes for CASSRTTGTDSYEQYF.

The CDR3 sequence is CASSLVGTDPNQPQHF. In DNA, the CDR3 is TGTGCCAGCAGTTTAGTCGGTACAGACCCAAATCAGCCCCAGCATTTT. This chain links TRBV27 with TRBJ1-5; D is ambiguous. V was trimmed by 2 bases and J by 4 bases, leaving 15 bases between them. Looked up from germline, CDR1 is MNHEY and CDR2 is SMNVEV (reference sequence). The CDR3 sequence is 16 residues long.

The rearrangement joins TRBV7-8 to TRBJ2-3; no reliable D call. Trimming shortened V by 2 bases and J by 0 bases, and 12 bases separated the two germline ends. The CDR3 sequence is 16 residues long. Germline CDR1 SGHVS, CDR2 FQNEAQ. In DNA, the CDR3 is TGTGCCAGCAGCTTACTTTTCGGATCAAGCACAGATACGCAGTATTTT. Protein: CASSLLFGSSTDTQYF.

This clone has only one observation. V usage is TRBV7-8 and J usage is TRBJ2-5, with 15 bases fitting TRBD2. Trimming at V came to 5 bases and at J to 4 bases, leaving 2 bases not matched to a gene. Germline V gene sequence: CDR1 SGHVS, CDR2 FQNEAQ. The CDR3 runs to 15 residues. The CDR3: CASSLGLAGGETQYF. CDR3 DNA sequence: TGTGCCAGCAGCCTGGGACTAGCGGGAGGAGAGACCCAGTACTTC.